This T cell receptor (beta chain) appears in the sequencing data of a study of shared clonotypes between healthy human individuals. The germline gives CDR1 SGHAT, CDR2 FQNNGV. The ends were cut back, 5 bases at V and 5 bases at J, with 15 bases in the middle. The CDR3 totals 14 residues. This clone has just one count. Clones were sequenced by immunoSEQ multiplex PCR, and TCRdb holds only the in-frame ones, with some missing. The sample includes 2 million to 2.5 million clones, 90% to 95% of them seen just once. The sample was naive CD4+ T cells sorted from blood. Subset here: CD45RA+ positively selected. The receptor was derived from a man aged 18 to 30 in good health. The chain is built from TRBV11-2 and TRBJ1-1, with D perhaps TRBD1 (5 bases). The CDR3 coding sequence is TGTGCCAGCAGCCAAGGAGGTGAGGGGACTGAAGCTTTCTTT. The encoded protein is CASSQGGEGTEAFF. The variable domain in full, with the rest retrieved from reference TRBV11-2 and TRBJ1-1, is EAGVAQSPRYKIIEKRQSVAFWCNPISGHATLYWYQQILGQGPKLLIQFQNNGVVDDSQLPKDRFSAERLKGVDSTLKIQPAKLEDSAVYLCASSQGGEGTEAFFGQGTRLTVV.